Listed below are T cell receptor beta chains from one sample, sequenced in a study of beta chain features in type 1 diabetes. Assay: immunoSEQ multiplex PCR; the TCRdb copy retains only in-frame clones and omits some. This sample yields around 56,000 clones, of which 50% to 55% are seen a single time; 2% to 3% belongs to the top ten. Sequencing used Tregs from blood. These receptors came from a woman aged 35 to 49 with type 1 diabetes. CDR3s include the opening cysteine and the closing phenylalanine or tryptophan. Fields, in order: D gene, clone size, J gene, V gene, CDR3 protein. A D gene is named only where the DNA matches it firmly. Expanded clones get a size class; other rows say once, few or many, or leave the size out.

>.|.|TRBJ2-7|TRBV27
CASSRTASYEQYF
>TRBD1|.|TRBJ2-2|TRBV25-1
CASRGQGGIGELFF
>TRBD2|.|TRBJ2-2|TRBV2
CASSWGGRAGPGELFF
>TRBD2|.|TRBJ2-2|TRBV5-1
CASSGGASGATGELFF
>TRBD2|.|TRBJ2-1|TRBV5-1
CASSELAGYNEQFF
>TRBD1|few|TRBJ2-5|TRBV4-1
CASSPRDRTTEQYF
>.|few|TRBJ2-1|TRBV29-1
CSVALGRGDEQFF
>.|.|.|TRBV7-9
CASSFKGEGYEQYF
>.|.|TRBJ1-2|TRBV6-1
CASSVWRGNYGYTF
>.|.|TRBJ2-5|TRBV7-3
CASSLTPKETQYF
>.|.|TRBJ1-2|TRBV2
CASSPYNYGYTF
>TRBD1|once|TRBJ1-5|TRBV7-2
CASSLGTGGNQPQHF
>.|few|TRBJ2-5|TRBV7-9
CASSLIGKETQYF
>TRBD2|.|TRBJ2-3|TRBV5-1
CASAGREGLTDTQYF
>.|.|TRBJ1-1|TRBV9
CASTLGGGGTEAFF
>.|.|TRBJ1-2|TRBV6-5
CASSYDQGNGYTF
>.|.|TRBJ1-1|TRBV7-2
CASSLVGGADTEAFF
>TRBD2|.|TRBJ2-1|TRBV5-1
CASSLAGVDEQFF
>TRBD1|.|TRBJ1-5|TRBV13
CASSKNSGTVSNQPQHF
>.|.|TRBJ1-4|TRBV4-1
CASSQAGFAEKLFF
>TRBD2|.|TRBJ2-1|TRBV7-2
CASSPPGRGGRDEQFF
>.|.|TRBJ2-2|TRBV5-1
CASSLSSGPAGELFF
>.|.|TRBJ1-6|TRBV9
CASRRGGGNSPLHF
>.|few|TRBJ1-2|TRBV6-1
CASRTYEGDNYGYTF
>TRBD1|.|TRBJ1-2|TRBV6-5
CASSYSSQGARGYTF
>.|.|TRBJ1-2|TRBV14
CASSQVGAGGYTF
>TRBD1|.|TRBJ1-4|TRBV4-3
CASSSRDRGGKLFF
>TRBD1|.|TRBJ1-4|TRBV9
CASSGQGDPEKLFF
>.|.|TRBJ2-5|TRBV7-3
CASSLSGGTQYF
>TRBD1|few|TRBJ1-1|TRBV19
CASSTDRGLGAEAFF
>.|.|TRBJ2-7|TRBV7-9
CASSQPRGEQYF
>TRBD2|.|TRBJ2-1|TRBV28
CASSPGGEPYNEQFF
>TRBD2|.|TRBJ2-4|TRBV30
CAWSPGLATNIQYF
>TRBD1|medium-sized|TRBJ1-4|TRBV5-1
CASSLGAQGAHEKLFF
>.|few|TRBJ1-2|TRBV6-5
CASSYNVADTYGYTF
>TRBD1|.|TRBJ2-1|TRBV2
CASSGRDRGFSEQFF
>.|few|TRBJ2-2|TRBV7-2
CASPGRKGELFF
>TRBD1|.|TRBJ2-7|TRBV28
CASSTQGARSEQYF
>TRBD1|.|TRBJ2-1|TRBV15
CATSVGQEDYNEQFF
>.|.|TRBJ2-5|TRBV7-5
CASSLTSGGAQYF
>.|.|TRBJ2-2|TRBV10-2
CASSESSGFGELFF
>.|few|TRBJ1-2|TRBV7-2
CASSLGGAPGYTF
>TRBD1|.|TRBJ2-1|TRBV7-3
CASSPGGSYNEQFF
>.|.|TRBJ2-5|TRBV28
CASSLGASFTRETQYF
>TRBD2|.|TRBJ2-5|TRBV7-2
CASSPTPGLGGETQYF
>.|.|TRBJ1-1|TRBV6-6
CASSSLGGFTEAFF
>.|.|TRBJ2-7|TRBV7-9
CASSGRDSNYEQYF